These 23 T cell receptor beta chains originate from one sample sequenced in a study of blood T cell repertoires in COVID-19. Sequenced by immunoSEQ multiplex PCR; TCRdb stores in-frame clones only, minus some. This sample has about 94,000 clones, with more than 75% found just once. The sequenced sample was peripheral blood. These receptors were taken from a human donor with acute or convalescent COVID-19. The donor label of this sample is uncertain.

The CDR3 nucleotides are TGTGCCAGCAGCTTAATGGGGCGCGGGAGTCAAGAGACCCAGTACTTC. Translating gives CASSLMGRGSQETQYF. The V call is TRBV7-2, the J call TRBJ2-5; 7 bases are shared with TRBD2. V dropped 2 bases and J dropped 2; count of bases not matched to a gene: 8. Germline CDR1 and CDR2: SGHTA and FQGNSA. CDR3 length equals 16 residues.

The chain links TRBV28 to TRBJ2-5; a possible D gene is TRBD2 (5 bases). Germline loops: CDR1 MDHEN, CDR2 SYDVKM. The CDR3 runs 15 residues. V shed 5 bases and J shed 4 bases, with 17 bases lying between them. The CDR3 sequence is CASSKGPGFGETQYF. CDR3 nucleotide sequence: TGTGCCAGCAGTAAGGGCCCGGGGTTCGGAGAGACCCAGTACTTC.

This clone has only one observation. The chain uses TRBV28 and TRBJ1-4; possibly TRBD1 for D (6 bases). This CDR3 spans 15 amino acids. V shed 1 base and J shed 8 bases, with 14 bases lying between them. Germline CDR1 and CDR2: MDHEN and SYDVKM. The CDR3 DNA is TGTGCCAGCAGTTTATCGCTGGGGGCAGGGGAAAAACTGTTTTTT. Its translation is CASSLSLGAGEKLFF.

The chain couples TRBV6-6 to TRBJ1-1; D gene uncertain. V lost 8 bases, J lost 0 bases, and 7 bases lay in between. CDR3 size: 12 residues. CDR1 is MNHNY and CDR2 is SVGAGI in the germline V gene (reference sequence). The CDR3: CASLVLNTEAFF. The CDR3, as DNA: TGTGCCAGCTTAGTTCTGAACACTGAAGCTTTCTTT.

This clone has only one observation. This rearrangement joins TRBV3-1 (or the pseudogene TRBV3-2) to TRBJ2-5; 9 bases are shared with TRBD2. J lost 4 bases, V lost 0 bases, and 6 bases had no gene match. This CDR3 has 16 residues. Germline V gene data show CDR1 as LGHDT and CDR2 as YNNKEL (reference sequence). The DNA for the CDR3 is TGTGCCAGCAGCCAAGATCTGGCGGGGGGGCTAGAGACCCAGTACTTC. Amino acids: CASSQDLAGGLETQYF.

The chain is built from TRBV5-6 and TRBJ2-1; D not resolved. Germline CDR1 reads SGHDT; CDR2 reads YYEEEE. Trimming pared 4 bases from V and 8 bases from J, leaving 16 bases between. The CDR3 loop spans 14 amino acids. The CDR3 nucleotides are TGTGCCAGCAGCGCCGAGGCCCGCGGTTATGAGCAGTTCTTC. Its protein is CASSAEARGYEQFF.

This clone was recorded only once. The rearrangement uses TRBV7-2 and TRBJ1-1; possibly TRBD1 for D (6 bases). V lost 2 bases to trimming and J lost 3 bases, with 13 bases between them. In germline, CDR1 is SGHTA, CDR2 FQGNSA. The CDR3 has 15 amino acids. CDR3 region: CASSLQGLEYTEAFF. In DNA, the CDR3 is TGTGCCAGCAGCTTACAGGGGCTGGAGTACACTGAAGCTTTCTTT.

This clone was seen just once. The chain carries TRBV28 and TRBJ1-2, with TRBD1 matching 9 bases. J was trimmed by 6 bases and V by 4 bases; bases with no gene match: 9. CDR1 MDHEN and CDR2 SYDVKM come from the germline V gene. CDR3 length: 15 amino acids. Here the CDR3 DNA reads TGTGCCAGCAGTTCCCGGGGGACAGGGATCAATGGCTACACCTTC. This translates into CASSSRGTGINGYTF.

This clone was seen once. The chain joins TRBV5-1 to TRBJ1-1, with D unclear. Trimming shortened V by 0 bases and J by 3 bases, and 12 bases separated the two germline ends. The CDR3 runs to 15 residues. CDR1 and CDR2 (germline): SGHRS, YFSETQ. The CDR3 bases are TGCGCCAGCAGCTTGGGGTCAGGCTTGGACACTGAAGCTTTCTTT. This gives the protein CASSLGSGLDTEAFF.

The rearrangement uses TRBV19 and TRBJ1-5, with D possibly being TRBD1 (5 bases). The CDR3 is 15 residues long. Germline V gene sequence: CDR1 LNHDA, CDR2 SQIVND (reference sequence). V was clipped by 1 base and J by 0 bases, with 7 bases between them. CDR3 sequence reads: CASSIGGVSNQPQHF. CDR3 nucleotide sequence: TGTGCCAGTAGTATAGGGGGGGTTAGCAATCAGCCCCAGCATTTT.

V gene TRBV6-5 combines with J gene TRBJ2-5, with D possibly TRBD2 on 6 matching bases. The V gene lost 6 bases and the J gene lost 10 bases, with 15 bases spanning the gap. The CDR3 runs 12 residues. Germline V gene sequence: CDR1 MNHEY, CDR2 SVGAGI. This CDR3 reads CASSLGLQDQYF. As DNA, the CDR3 is TGTGCCAGCAGCCTGGGACTCCAAGACCAGTACTTC.

The sample holds one count of this clone. The genes are TRBV6-5 and TRBJ2-5; TRBD1 matches 7 bases. CDR3 length: 15 amino acids. In germline, CDR1 is MNHEY, CDR2 SVGAGI. J was trimmed by 3 bases and V by 2 bases; bases with no gene match: 6. Written as DNA, the CDR3 is TGTGCCAGCAGTTACGGACCAGGGGGAAAAGAGACCCAGTACTTC. Translation: CASSYGPGGKETQYF.

The rearrangement links TRBV25-1 to TRBJ2-5; TRBD2 aligns across 9 bases. This CDR3 region has 15 residues. Germline-derived CDR1 and CDR2 are MGHDK and SYGVNS. The J segment lost 0 bases and the V segment lost 5 bases, leaving 4 bases of the junction unmatched. This chain's CDR3 is CASSKAGGHQETQYF. The CDR3 region has the DNA TGTGCCAGCAGTAAGGCGGGGGGGCACCAAGAGACCCAGTACTTC. Complete variable domain (other parts from reference TRBV25-1 and TRBJ2-5): EADIYQTPRYLVIGTGKKITLECSQTMGHDKMYWYQQDPGMELHLIHYSYGVNSTEKGDLSSESTVSRIRTEHFPLTLESARPSHTSQYLCASSKAGGHQETQYFGPGTRLLVL.

J is TRBJ1-5 and V is TRBV25-1; 11 nucleotides align to TRBD1. The CDR3 extends over 16 amino acids. Germline assignment: CDR1 MGHDK and CDR2 SYGVNS. With 4 bases clipped from V and 5 bases from J, the junction kept 7 bases outside the gene matches. CDR3: CASSAWTGGFDQPQHF. The CDR3 DNA is TGTGCCAGCAGTGCATGGACAGGGGGCTTCGATCAGCCCCAGCATTTT.

This clone was found once. The CDR3 spells CASSYVEFEKLFF. CDR3 nucleotides: TGTGCCAGCAGTTACGTCGAGTTCGAAAAACTGTTTTTT. The V and J genes are TRBV6-5 and TRBJ1-4; D not certain. This CDR3 spans 13 amino acids. Germline V gene lookup returns CDR1 MNHEY and CDR2 SVGAGI. V was pared by 2 bases and J by 8 bases, with 9 bases between.

The chain employs TRBV11-2 and TRBJ2-1; possibly TRBD1 for D (6 bases). Germline V gene sequence: CDR1 SGHAT, CDR2 FQNNGV. The CDR3 runs to 16 residues. Trimming removed 0 bases at V and 8 bases at J, with 17 bases between. The CDR3 sequence is CASSLDPQGFRDEQFF. The CDR3 region has the DNA TGTGCCAGCAGCTTAGATCCTCAGGGGTTTAGGGATGAGCAGTTCTTC.

This clone occurred a few times. The chain couples TRBV6-5 to TRBJ1-1; TRBD1 agrees at 10 bases. CDR1 is MNHEY, CDR2 SVGAGI, per germline. The V and J ends lost 5 bases and 7 bases, in that order; junction bases with no gene match: 10. The CDR3 loop spans 15 amino acids. This CDR3 reads CASSNGGQGESEAFF. The DNA for the CDR3 is TGTGCCAGCAGTAACGGAGGACAGGGGGAGAGTGAAGCTTTCTTT.

The chain couples TRBV11-2 to TRBJ1-1; 7 nucleotides agree with TRBD1. This CDR3 is built from 14 residues. The germline V gene has CDR1 SGHAT and CDR2 FQNNGV. J was trimmed by 1 base and V by 2 bases; bases with no gene match: 1. The DNA for the CDR3 is TGTGCCAGCAGCTTATACAGGGGGAACACTGAAGCTTTCTTT. Protein: CASSLYRGNTEAFF.

This clone was observed a handful of times. V usage is TRBV28 and J usage is TRBJ2-1; 10 bases match TRBD2. The length of the CDR3 is 17 residues. V was clipped by 7 bases and J by 5 bases; unmatched bases: 14. The germline V gene encodes CDR1 MDHEN and CDR2 SYDVKM. CDR3 DNA: TGTGCCAGCATGCCTCTAGCGGGGGCGCGAAACAACAATGAGCAGTTCTTC. The encoded protein is CASMPLAGARNNNEQFF.

The gene calls are TRBV10-1 and TRBJ2-7; 11 bases match TRBD1. The length of the CDR3 is 16 residues. CDR1 and CDR2 from the germline V gene are WNHNN and SYGVQD (reference sequence). V gave up 1 base and J gave up 2 bases; unmatched junction bases: 4. Here the CDR3 reads CASSEFGQGAAYEQYF. The CDR3 coding sequence is TGCGCCAGCAGTGAGTTTGGACAGGGGGCGGCCTACGAGCAGTACTTC.

The chain links TRBV7-2 to TRBJ1-6; perhaps TRBD1 as D (6 bases). Germline V gene sequence: CDR1 SGHTA, CDR2 FQGNSA. The germline V and J ends were trimmed by 0 bases and 7 bases, with 10 bases remaining between them. The CDR3 is 15 amino acids. This CDR3 reads CASSLARTENSPLHF. CDR3 bases: TGTGCCAGCAGCTTAGCGCGGACAGAAAATTCACCCCTCCACTTT.

This chain connects TRBV7-9 to TRBJ2-1, with 7 nucleotides matching TRBD2. CDR3 length: 14 amino acids. V lost 7 bases and J lost 3; bases outside the gene matches: 6. CDR1 is SEHNR and CDR2 is FQNEAQ in the germline V gene (reference sequence). In DNA, the CDR3 is TGTGCCAGCACGGCGGGGGTAAACTACAATGAGCAGTTCTTC. It encodes CASTAGVNYNEQFF.

CDR3 sequence: CASSEGLFTGELFF. CDR3 bases: TGTGCCAGCAGCGAGGGACTGTTCACCGGGGAGCTGTTTTTT. The chain employs TRBV7-2 and TRBJ2-2; tentatively, D is TRBD2 (6 bases). Germline CDR1 and CDR2: SGHTA and FQGNSA. This CDR3 spans 14 amino acids. The ends were cut back, 5 bases at V and 4 bases at J, with 11 bases in the middle.